This T cell receptor (beta chain) was captured in a study of technical replicates of blood from a handful of donors. Clones were read by immunoSEQ multiplex PCR, and TCRdb kept only the in-frame ones, dropping some. The sample shows more than 13,000 clones, around 80% of them seen only once. The CDR3 sequence is 16 residues long. Germline V CDR1 and CDR2: SNHLY, FYNNEI. J gave up 8 bases and V 1 base, and 8 bases lay outside the gene matches. This sequence was found in a human donor in good health. The V gene is TRBV2, the J gene TRBJ2-3, with 11 bases aligning to TRBD2. Sequences were obtained from PBMCs. CDR3 DNA: TGTGCCAGCAGTGAAGGGTGGGGACTAGCGGTTGGTACGCAGTATTTT. This translates into CASSEGWGLAVGTQYF.